Listed here are 21 T cell receptor beta chains from one sample, sequenced in a study of cytomegalovirus exposure and HLA in healthy donors. The data were produced by immunoSEQ multiplex PCR, yet TCRdb's version contains in-frame clones alone and is incomplete. Of about 240,000 clones in the sample, 75% to 90% were seen once. What was sequenced was PBMCs. These receptors were obtained from a woman aged 25 to 39 in good health and CMV-seropositive.

The chain combines TRBV11-2 with TRBJ2-7; a weak D match, TRBD2 (6 bases). Per the germline V gene, CDR1 is SGHAT and CDR2 is FQNNGV. The V end was cut by 3 bases, the J end by 1 base, with 13 bases between. The CDR3 has 15 residues. CDR3 sequence reads: CASSFYFGTSYEQYF. Here the CDR3 DNA reads TGTGCCAGCAGCTTCTACTTCGGGACTTCCTACGAGCAGTACTTC. The full variable domain, rest sourced from reference TRBV11-2 and TRBJ2-7, is EAGVAQSPRYKIIEKRQSVAFWCNPISGHATLYWYQQILGQGPKLLIQFQNNGVVDDSQLPKDRFSAERLKGVDSTLKIQPAKLEDSAVYLCASSFYFGTSYEQYFGPGTRLTVT.

J is TRBJ2-7 and V is TRBV6-5, with D tentatively TRBD1 (6 bases). This CDR3 region has 15 residues. Trimming shortened V by 6 bases and J by 6 bases, and 21 bases separated the two germline ends. Germline V gene sequence: CDR1 MNHEY, CDR2 SVGAGI. The DNA for the CDR3 is TGTGCCAGCAGGTTCTCCGGGACACCTATCTCCGAGCAGTACTTC. Translation: CASRFSGTPISEQYF.

The chain carries TRBV10-3 and TRBJ2-5; tentatively, D is TRBD1 (6 bases). The CDR3 loop spans 13 amino acids. Trimming pared 5 bases from V and 4 bases from J, leaving 11 bases between. Germline-derived CDR1 and CDR2 are ENHRY and SYGVKD. The CDR3 DNA follows: TGTGCCATCAGTTCCACAGGGATAGAGACCCAGTACTTC. Residues: CAISSTGIETQYF.

The genes are TRBV7-2 and TRBJ2-3; perhaps TRBD2 as D (6 bases). V was clipped by 5 bases and J by 5 bases, with 17 bases between them. Germline lookup yields CDR1 SGHTA and CDR2 FQGNSA. This CDR3 has 15 residues. DNA of the CDR3: TGTGCCAGCAGCCACGACGGAGCGGGTGAAGATACGCAGTATTTT. Residues: CASSHDGAGEDTQYF.

This chain connects TRBV27 to TRBJ1-2, with TRBD1 identical over 9 bases. The J segment lost 5 bases and the V segment lost 3 bases, leaving 4 bases of the junction unmatched. CDR1 and CDR2 (germline): MNHEY, SMNVEV (reference sequence). This CDR3 spans 14 amino acids. The DNA for the CDR3 is TGTGCCAGCAGTTTCACAGGGGGCGGGTATGGCTACACCTTC. It encodes CASSFTGGGYGYTF.

This sequence joins TRBV7-8 and TRBJ2-1; TRBD1 agrees at 11 bases. Trimming took 3 bases from V and 4 from J; bases not matched to a gene: 2. The CDR3 sequence is 15 residues long. Germline assignment: CDR1 SGHVS and CDR2 FQNEAQ. In DNA, the CDR3 is TGTGCCAGCAGCTTTGGGACAGGGGGTTACAATGAGCAGTTCTTC. Residues: CASSFGTGGYNEQFF. The whole variable domain, remainder taken from reference TRBV7-8 and TRBJ2-1, is GAGVSQSPRYKVAKRGQDVALRCDPISGHVSLFWYQQALGQGPEFLTYFQNEAQLDKSGLPSDRFFAERPEGSVSTLKIQRTQQEDSAVYLCASSFGTGGYNEQFFGPGTRLTVL.

The chain is built from TRBV5-1 and TRBJ1-1; D not resolved. Trimming left V 1 base short and J 11 bases short, with 21 bases between. Germline V gene data show CDR1 as SGHRS and CDR2 as YFSETQ. CDR3 length equals 15 residues. CDR3 loop: CASSLTSQDYYGAFF. The DNA for the CDR3 is TGCGCCAGCAGCTTGACTTCCCAGGATTATTACGGTGCTTTCTTT.

The chain carries TRBV6-5 and TRBJ2-1; 7 nucleotides match TRBD1. The CDR3 consists of 14 residues. Germline V gives CDR1 MNHEY, CDR2 SVGAGI. V lost 8 bases and J lost 7; bases outside the gene matches: 11. CDR3: CASGEQGFVNEQFF. In nucleotides, the CDR3 is TGTGCCAGCGGGGAACAGGGGTTTGTAAATGAGCAGTTCTTC.

V and J are TRBV19 and TRBJ1-2; TRBD1 matches at 7 bases. Germline-derived CDR1 and CDR2 are LNHDA and SQIVND (reference sequence). V shed 6 bases, J shed 0 bases, and the junction held 10 bases outside the gene matches. This CDR3 has 16 residues. The CDR3 nucleotides read TGTGCCAGTAGCCCCGGGACAGCCAATTCTAACTATGGCTACACCTTC. This sequence encodes CASSPGTANSNYGYTF.

The V and J genes are TRBV27 and TRBJ2-2; 15 positions agree with TRBD2. The CDR3 totals 18 residues. The junction had 9 bases not matched to a gene; V was cut back by 5 bases and J by 5 bases. Germline V lookup: CDR1 MNHEY, CDR2 SMNVEV (reference sequence). The chain's CDR3 is CASSELGLAGGGTGELFF. In nucleotides, the CDR3 is TGTGCCAGCAGTGAATTGGGACTAGCGGGAGGTGGGACCGGGGAGCTGTTTTTT.

This chain joins TRBV29-1 and TRBJ1-4, with D perhaps TRBD1 (6 bases). The V end was cut by 6 bases, the J end by 4 bases, with 9 bases between. Germline CDR1 and CDR2: SQVTM and ANQGSEA. The CDR3 contains 12 residues. The CDR3 reads CSVWTVNEKLFF. CDR3 nucleotide sequence: TGCAGCGTATGGACAGTTAATGAAAAACTGTTTTTT.

The chain combines TRBV2 with TRBJ1-2, with D perhaps TRBD1 (5 bases). CDR3 size: 12 residues. V shed 7 bases and J shed 4 bases, with 10 bases lying between them. Germline V lookup: CDR1 SNHLY, CDR2 FYNNEI. The CDR3 loop is CASTTESYGYTF. CDR3 DNA: TGTGCCAGCACGACAGAGAGCTATGGCTACACCTTC.

The gene calls are TRBV10-1 and TRBJ2-2; perhaps TRBD1 as D (5 bases). The CDR3 spans 15 residues. V shed 6 bases and J shed 6 bases, with 17 bases lying between them. Germline assignment: CDR1 WNHNN and CDR2 SYGVQD (reference sequence). CDR3 nucleotides: TGCGCCAGCAGCGATGACAGCTTAGGAGCCGGGGAGCTGTTTTTT. Amino acids: CASSDDSLGAGELFF.

Only a few counts were recorded for this clone. This rearrangement joins TRBV28 to TRBJ2-7; D not resolved. V was trimmed by 2 bases and J by 4 bases, leaving 6 bases between them. This CDR3 spans 12 amino acids. The germline V gene encodes CDR1 MDHEN and CDR2 SYDVKM. CDR3 region: CASSLTHYEQYF. Written as DNA, the CDR3 is TGTGCCAGCAGTTTAACACATTACGAGCAGTACTTC. The complete variable domain, with remaining parts taken from reference TRBV28 and TRBJ2-7, reads DVKVTQSSRYLVKRTGEKVFLECVQDMDHENMFWYRQDPGLGLRLIYFSYDVKMKEKGDIPEGYSVSREKKERFSLILESASTNQTSMYLCASSLTHYEQYFGPGTRLTVT.

This clone was counted a single time. V gene TRBV11-3 combines with J gene TRBJ1-1; D is unclear. The CDR3 covers 13 residues. V was cut by 3 bases and J by 4 bases, with 9 bases left in between. Per the germline V gene, CDR1 is SGHNT and CDR2 is YENEEA. CDR3 coding DNA: TGTGCCAGCAGCTTTTCAGGTAGCACTGAAGCTTTCTTT. Its translation is CASSFSGSTEAFF.

This rearrangement joins TRBV11-2 to TRBJ2-7; D remains unclear. CDR3 length: 13 residues. V was clipped by 0 bases and J by 3 bases, with 6 bases between them. The V gene's germline CDR1 is SGHAT and CDR2 FQNNGV. Here the CDR3 DNA reads TGTGCCAGCAGCTTAGAGCGCCGCTACGAGCAGTACTTC. Its translation: CASSLERRYEQYF.

In this sample, this clone turned up a few times. V gene TRBV28 combines with J gene TRBJ2-1; D might be TRBD2 (6 bases). The length of the CDR3 is 17 residues. The V and J ends lost 3 bases and 0 bases respectively, with 15 bases between them. The germline gives CDR1 MDHEN, CDR2 SYDVKM. CDR3 sequence (DNA): TGTGCCAGCAGTTTGCTGGGAGGACCAAGCTCCTACAATGAGCAGTTCTTC. Protein: CASSLLGGPSSYNEQFF.

This sequence joins TRBV19 and TRBJ2-1; 7 nucleotides line up with TRBD1. CDR3 length: 12 residues. In germline, CDR1 is LNHDA, CDR2 SQIVND (reference sequence). Trimming removed 5 bases from V and 9 bases from J; junction bases left unmatched: 4. The CDR3 coding sequence is TGTGCCAGTAGTCCGTACAGGGGTGAGCAGTTCTTC. Translated, it gives CASSPYRGEQFF. The full variable domain, with the rest looked up from reference TRBV19 and TRBJ2-1, is DGGITQSPKYLFRKEGQNVTLSCEQNLNHDAMYWYRQDPGQGLRLIYYSQIVNDFQKGDIAEGYSVSREKKESFPLTVTSAQKNPTAFYLCASSPYRGEQFFGPGTRLTVL.

The V and J genes are TRBV11-2 and TRBJ2-1, with a tentative D call TRBD2 (6 bases). This CDR3 has 14 amino acids. Germline CDR1 SGHAT, CDR2 FQNNGV. The V end was cut by 10 bases, the J end by 3 bases, with 16 bases between. CDR3 residues: CAIHGPGVYNEQFF. DNA for the CDR3: TGTGCCATCCACGGTCCGGGAGTCTACAATGAGCAGTTCTTC. Filled out from reference TRBV11-2 and TRBJ2-1, the complete variable domain reads EAGVAQSPRYKIIEKRQSVAFWCNPISGHATLYWYQQILGQGPKLLIQFQNNGVVDDSQLPKDRFSAERLKGVDSTLKIQPAKLEDSAVYLCAIHGPGVYNEQFFGPGTRLTVL.

This sequence joins TRBV5-6 and TRBJ1-2, with TRBD1 matching over 9 bases. Germline V CDR1 and CDR2: SGHDT, YYEEEE. The length of the CDR3 is 14 residues. The V segment lost 5 bases and the J segment 4 bases; nucleotides outside the gene matches: 6. The CDR3 DNA is TGTGCCAGCAGTTATGGACAGGGGATCTATGGCTACACCTTC. It is translated as CASSYGQGIYGYTF. The full variable domain, with the rest looked up from reference TRBV5-6 and TRBJ1-2, is DAGVTQSPTHLIKTRGQQVTLRCSPKSGHDTVSWYQQALGQGPQFIFQYYEEEERQRGNFPDRFSGHQFPNYSSELNVNALLLGDSALYLCASSYGQGIYGYTFGSGTRLTVV.

The rearrangement uses TRBV28 and TRBJ2-7; a weak D match, TRBD1 (6 bases). The CDR3 has 14 amino acids. Germline V lookup: CDR1 MDHEN, CDR2 SYDVKM. V lost 3 bases and J lost 2, with 11 bases in between. CDR3 DNA sequence: TGTGCCAGCAGTTTCCAGACAGGACCCTACGAGCAGTACTTC. As protein: CASSFQTGPYEQYF.